This TCR beta chain derives from a study of cytomegalovirus exposure and HLA in healthy donors. In the study overall: Ancestry clustering placed 81% of a few hundred genotyped donors in the Caucasian-associated cluster.

A note on this clone: Its antigen is still unknown.

Germline CDR1 SGHTA, CDR2 FQGNSA. The CDR3 length is 15 residues. V shed 6 bases and J 1 base; nucleotides not matched to a gene: 6. The PCR ran on 60 Vbeta and 13 Jbeta primers. Some clones are missing from TCRdb's copy, which holds only in-frame ones; the method was immunoSEQ multiplex PCR. Of 150,000 or so clones in the sample, about 80% were seen once. Study findings and constraints: Clonal expansion was found to be greater in HLA-associated TCR beta chains than in equally common others in a later analysis. In terms of immune exposure information, only CMV serostatus was available. About 87% or about 30% of the time was how often most TCR beta V segments were productive, according to an earlier analysis.

This chain uses TRBV7-2 with TRBJ2-7, with 10 bases fitting TRBD2. Material for sequencing was PBMCs. This receptor was identified in a man aged 35 to 55 in good health and CMV-seropositive. The CDR3 DNA reads TGTGCCAGCAGGGAAGCGGGAGGGCGATCCTACGAGCAGTACTTC. Protein: CASREAGGRSYEQYF.